The clone carrying this T cell receptor beta chain was found once. The data were obtained in a study of blood T cell repertoires in COVID-19. Study background: The United States, Italy and Spain provided the acute and convalescent COVID-19 samples. The analysed material was cDNA or gDNA that came from T cells, B-cell-depleted T cells, or PBMCs.

Some clones are missing from TCRdb's copy, which holds only in-frame ones; the method was immunoSEQ multiplex PCR. The sample holds around 300,000 clones, approximately 86% seen once. Trimming cost V 5 bases and J 4 bases, with 14 bases left between them. The CDR3 extends over 14 amino acids. Germline-derived CDR1 and CDR2 are MNHEY and SVGAGI. The source material was peripheral blood. The chain joins TRBV6-5 to TRBJ1-2, with D perhaps TRBD1 (5 bases). The clonotype was recovered from a woman aged 30 to 39 who had recovered from COVID-19. CDR3: CASSRSRRGYGYTF. In DNA form, the CDR3 reads TGTGCCAGCAGTCGCTCTAGGAGGGGCTATGGCTACACCTTC.